The present T cell receptor beta chain was sequenced within a study of blood T cell repertoires in COVID-19. Study-level information: The United States, Italy and Spain provided the acute and convalescent COVID-19 samples. In each case, the material was cDNA or gDNA derived from T cells, B-cell-depleted T cells, or PBMCs.

The CDR3 sequence is 15 residues long. Germline V lookup: CDR1 SGHRS, CDR2 YFSETQ. V shed 0 bases and J 4 bases; nucleotides not matched to a gene: 2. Per the study methods: For nucleated cells, counts were estimated from reference gene primer amplification. Some clones are missing from TCRdb's copy, which holds only in-frame ones; the method was immunoSEQ multiplex PCR. Clone size and V and J calls were adopted from that table, with D and trimming inferred from the DNA. The table records some 210,000 clones, about 83% of them present only once. The source of this sequence is a woman aged 70-85 years with active or convalescent COVID-19. Sequencing was performed on peripheral blood. J is TRBJ2-3 and V is TRBV5-1; 10 bases are a match to TRBD2. CDR3 nucleotides: TGCGCCAGCAGCTTGGTTCTAGCGGGAGCAGATACGCAGTATTTT. This sequence encodes CASSLVLAGADTQYF.